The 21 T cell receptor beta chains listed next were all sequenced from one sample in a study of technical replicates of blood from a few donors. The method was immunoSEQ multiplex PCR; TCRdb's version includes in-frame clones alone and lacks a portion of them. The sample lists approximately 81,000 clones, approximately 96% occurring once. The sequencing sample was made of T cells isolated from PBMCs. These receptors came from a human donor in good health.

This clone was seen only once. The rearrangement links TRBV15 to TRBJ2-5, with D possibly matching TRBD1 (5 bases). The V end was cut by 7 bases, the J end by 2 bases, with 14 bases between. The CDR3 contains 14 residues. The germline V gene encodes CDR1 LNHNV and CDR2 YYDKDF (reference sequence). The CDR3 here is CATKGRILQETQYF. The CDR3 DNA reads TGTGCCACCAAGGGGCGGATATTACAAGAGACCCAGTACTTC.

CDR3 nucleotides: TGCGCCAGCAGCTTGACCGGTCGGTCGGGAAACACCATATATTTT. It encodes CASSLTGRSGNTIYF. V gene TRBV5-1 combines with J gene TRBJ1-3; D gene ambiguous. This CDR3 is built from 15 residues. Trimming shortened V by 1 base and J by 4 bases, and 12 bases separated the two germline ends. Germline V gene sequence: CDR1 SGHRS, CDR2 YFSETQ. The full variable domain, in which reference TRBV5-1 and TRBJ1-3 provide the parts outside the CDR3, is KAGVTQTPRYLIKTRGQQVTLSCSPISGHRSVSWYQQTPGQGLQFLFEYFSETQRNKGNFPGRFSGRQFSNSRSEMNVSTLELGDSALYLCASSLTGRSGNTIYFGEGSWLTVV.

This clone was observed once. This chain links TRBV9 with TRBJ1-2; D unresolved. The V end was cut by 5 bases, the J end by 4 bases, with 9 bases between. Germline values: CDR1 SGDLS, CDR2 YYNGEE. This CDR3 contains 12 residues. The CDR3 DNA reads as TGTGCCAGCAGGGGCGCAGGCTATGGCTACACCTTC. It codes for CASRGAGYGYTF.

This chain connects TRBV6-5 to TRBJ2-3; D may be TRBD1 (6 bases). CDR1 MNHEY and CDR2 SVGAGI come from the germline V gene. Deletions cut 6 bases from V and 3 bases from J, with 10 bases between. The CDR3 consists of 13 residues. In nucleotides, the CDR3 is TGTGCCAGCAGCCTACAGGGAACAGATACGCAGTATTTT. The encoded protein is CASSLQGTDTQYF.

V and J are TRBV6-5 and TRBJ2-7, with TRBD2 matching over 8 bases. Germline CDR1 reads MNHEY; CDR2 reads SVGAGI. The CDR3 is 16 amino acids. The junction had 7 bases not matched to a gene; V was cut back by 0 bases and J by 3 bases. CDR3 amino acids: CASSYSKASGFYEQYF. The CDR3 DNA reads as TGTGCCAGCAGTTACTCGAAGGCTAGCGGGTTCTACGAGCAGTACTTC.

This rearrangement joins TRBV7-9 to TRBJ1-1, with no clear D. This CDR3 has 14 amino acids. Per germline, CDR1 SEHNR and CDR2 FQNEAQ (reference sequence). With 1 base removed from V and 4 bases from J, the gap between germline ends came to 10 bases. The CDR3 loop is CASSLGSGGTEAFF. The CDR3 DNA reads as TGTGCCAGCAGCTTAGGGTCCGGCGGCACTGAAGCTTTCTTT.

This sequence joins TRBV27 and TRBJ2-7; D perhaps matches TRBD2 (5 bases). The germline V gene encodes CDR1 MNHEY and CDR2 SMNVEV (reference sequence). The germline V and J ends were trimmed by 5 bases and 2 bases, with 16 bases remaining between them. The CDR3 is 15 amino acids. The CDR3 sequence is CASSLYRTLTYEQYF. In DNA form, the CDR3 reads TGTGCCAGCAGTCTCTATCGGACTCTTACCTACGAGCAGTACTTC.

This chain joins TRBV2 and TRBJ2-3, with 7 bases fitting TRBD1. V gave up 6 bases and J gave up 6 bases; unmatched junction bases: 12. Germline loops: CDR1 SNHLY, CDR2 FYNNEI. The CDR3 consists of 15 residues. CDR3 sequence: CASSRQGVRGDTQYF. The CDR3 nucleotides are TGTGCCAGCAGCCGACAGGGAGTTAGAGGCGATACGCAGTATTTT.

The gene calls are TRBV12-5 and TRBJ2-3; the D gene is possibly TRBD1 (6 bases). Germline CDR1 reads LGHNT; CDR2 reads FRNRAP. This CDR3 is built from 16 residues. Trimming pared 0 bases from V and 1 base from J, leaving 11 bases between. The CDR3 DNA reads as TGTGCTAGTGGTTTGGTTAACTGGACAGGCACAGATACGCAGTATTTT. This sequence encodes CASGLVNWTGTDTQYF.

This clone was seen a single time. The CDR3 DNA is TGTGCCAGCAGCCAGACTAACCCTACAGATACGCAGTATTTT. Residues: CASSQTNPTDTQYF. The chain employs TRBV5-4 and TRBJ2-3, with D maybe TRBD2 (5 bases). Germline values: CDR1 SGHNT, CDR2 YYREEE (reference sequence). The CDR3 contains 14 residues. The V end lost 4 bases, the J end lost 3 bases, and 12 bases lay between the germline ends.

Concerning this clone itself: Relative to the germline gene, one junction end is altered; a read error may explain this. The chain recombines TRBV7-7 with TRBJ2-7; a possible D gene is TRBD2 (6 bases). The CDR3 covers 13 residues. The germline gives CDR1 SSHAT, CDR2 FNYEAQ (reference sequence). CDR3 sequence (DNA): TGTGCTAGCAGCAACGGGGAGGCTGGGGAGCAGTACTTC. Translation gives CASSNGEAGEQYF.

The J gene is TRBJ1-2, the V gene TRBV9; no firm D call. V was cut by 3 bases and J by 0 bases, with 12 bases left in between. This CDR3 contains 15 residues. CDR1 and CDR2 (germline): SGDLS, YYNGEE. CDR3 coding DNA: TGTGCCAGCAGCGACGGACTGGGAGCTAACTATGGCTACACCTTC. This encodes CASSDGLGANYGYTF.

The CDR3, as DNA: TGTGCCACGAGGACTAGCGGGGCCACAGATACGCAGTATTTT. This sequence encodes CATRTSGATDTQYF. V gene TRBV15 combines with J gene TRBJ2-3, with 12 bases lining up with TRBD2. The V gene end was trimmed by 9 bases and the J gene end by 2 bases; junction bases not matched to a gene: 3. Per germline, CDR1 LNHNV and CDR2 YYDKDF (reference sequence). The CDR3 runs 14 residues.

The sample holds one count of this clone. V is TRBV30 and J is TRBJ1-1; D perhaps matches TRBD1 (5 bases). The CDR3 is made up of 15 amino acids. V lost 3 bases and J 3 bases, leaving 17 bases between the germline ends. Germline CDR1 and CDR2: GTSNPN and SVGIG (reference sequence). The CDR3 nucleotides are TGTGCCTGGAGAGTAAAGGCAGGGAGGTACACTGAAGCTTTCTTT. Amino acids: CAWRVKAGRYTEAFF.

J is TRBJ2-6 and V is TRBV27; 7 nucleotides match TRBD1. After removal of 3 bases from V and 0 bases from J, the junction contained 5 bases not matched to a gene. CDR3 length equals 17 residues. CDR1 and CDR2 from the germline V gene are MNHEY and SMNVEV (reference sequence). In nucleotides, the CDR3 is TGTGCCAGCAGTTTGGACAGGTACCACTCTGGGGCCAACGTCCTGACTTTC. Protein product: CASSLDRYHSGANVLTF.

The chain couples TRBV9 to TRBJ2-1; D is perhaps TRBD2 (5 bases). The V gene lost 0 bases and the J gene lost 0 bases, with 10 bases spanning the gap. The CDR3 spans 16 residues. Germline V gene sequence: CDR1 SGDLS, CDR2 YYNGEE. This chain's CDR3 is CASSVGAESSYNEQFF. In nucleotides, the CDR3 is TGTGCCAGCAGCGTAGGAGCGGAGAGCTCCTACAATGAGCAGTTCTTC.

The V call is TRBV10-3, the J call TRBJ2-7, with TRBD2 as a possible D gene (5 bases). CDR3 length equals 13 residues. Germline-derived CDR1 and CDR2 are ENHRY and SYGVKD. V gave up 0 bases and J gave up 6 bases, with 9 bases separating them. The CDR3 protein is CAISESPGGEQYF. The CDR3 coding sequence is TGTGCCATCAGTGAGTCCCCCGGAGGCGAGCAGTACTTC.

The CDR3 DNA is TGTGCCACCTCATGGACATGGGACACTGAAGCTTTCTTT. Its protein is CATSWTWDTEAFF. The chain links TRBV10-3 to TRBJ1-1, with a weak D call TRBD1 (5 bases). CDR1 is ENHRY, CDR2 SYGVKD, per germline. The CDR3 spans 13 residues. V was pared by 10 bases and J by 3 bases, with 15 bases between.

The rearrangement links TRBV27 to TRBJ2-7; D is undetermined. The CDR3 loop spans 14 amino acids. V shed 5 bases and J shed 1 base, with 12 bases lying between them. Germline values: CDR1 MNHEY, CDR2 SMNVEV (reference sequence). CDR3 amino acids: CASSPELKSYEQYF. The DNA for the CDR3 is TGTGCCAGCAGTCCAGAACTAAAATCCTACGAGCAGTACTTC.

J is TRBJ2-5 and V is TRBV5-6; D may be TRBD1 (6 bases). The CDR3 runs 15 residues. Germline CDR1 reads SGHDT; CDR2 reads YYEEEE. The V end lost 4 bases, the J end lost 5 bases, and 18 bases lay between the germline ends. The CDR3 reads CASSAYRVSVETQYF. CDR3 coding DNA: TGTGCCAGCAGCGCCTACAGGGTGTCGGTGGAGACCCAGTACTTC.

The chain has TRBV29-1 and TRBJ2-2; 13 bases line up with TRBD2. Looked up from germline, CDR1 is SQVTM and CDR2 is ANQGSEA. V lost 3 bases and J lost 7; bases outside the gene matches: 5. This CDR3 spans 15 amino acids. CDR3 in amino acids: CSVDGLAGVHGELFF. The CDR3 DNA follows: TGCAGCGTTGATGGACTAGCGGGAGTGCACGGGGAGCTGTTTTTT.